Listed below are T cell receptor beta chains from one sample, sequenced in a study of identical twins. Using its own MiXCR run on the 5' RACE reads, TCRdb lists one record per CDR3 protein. This repertoire shows 520,000 or so distinct CDR3 sequences, less than 25% found once; its top ten account for roughly 0.91%. In addition, the sample was reused for a study of T cells expressing NK-cell markers.

Sample: CD4+ T cells sorted from blood. Receptors were obtained from a woman aged 18 to 35 in good health. The CDR3 runs from the conserved cysteine through the conserved F or W. The order of the fields is CDR3 length, D gene, J gene, V gene, clone size, CDR3 DNA, CDR3 protein. The D gene is left open where the match is weak. The size of a clone is reported for some rows only, either as once, few or many, or as a class for expanded clones.

15,TRBD2,TRBJ2-1,TRBV12-3/TRBV12-4,-,TGTGCCAGCAGACTAGCGGGAGGGCCTGCCAATGAGCAGTTCTTC,CASRLAGGPANEQFF
14,TRBD2,TRBJ2-2,TRBV20-1,-,TGCAGTGCCAGTCCGGGACTAGCGGCCGGGGAGCTGTTTTTT,CSASPGLAAGELFF
16,TRBD2,TRBJ2-3,TRBV28,-,TGTGCCAGCAGTGGAATAGCGGGAGGCCTCACAGATACGCAGTATTTT,CASSGIAGGLTDTQYF
15,-,TRBJ2-1,TRBV5-1,-,TGCGCCAGCAGCAAGTCGTTGACTTACCACAATGAGCAGTTCTTC,CASSKSLTYHNEQFF
14,TRBD2,TRBJ2-3,TRBV29-1,few,TGCAGCGTTGGCACTAGCGGAAGCACAGATACGCAGTATTTT,CSVGTSGSTDTQYF
14,TRBD1,TRBJ2-7,TRBV12-3/TRBV12-4,-,TGTGCCAGCAGCTCGATGGGACAGCGCACGGAGCAGTACTTC,CASSSMGQRTEQYF
14,-,TRBJ2-1,TRBV7-2,-,TGTGCCAGCAGCCCCCAAAGTTCTCGCAATGAGCAGTTCTTC,CASSPQSSRNEQFF
15,TRBD2,TRBJ2-1,TRBV12-3/TRBV12-4,few,TGTGCCAGCATCTCAAGGGAGACTAGCGGGAGCGAGCAGTTCTTC,CASISRETSGSEQFF
15,-,TRBJ2-1,TRBV6-1,-,TGTGCCAGCAGTCCCCGAAGTCCCGCTTACAATGAGCAGTTCTTC,CASSPRSPAYNEQFF
11,-,TRBJ2-5,TRBV29-1,few,TGCAGCGTTGGGACAAAAGAGACCCAGTACTTC,CSVGTKETQYF
11,-,TRBJ2-6,TRBV10-3,-,TGTGCCACGACTAATGCCAACGTCCTGACTTTC,CATTNANVLTF
16,-,TRBJ2-1,TRBV2,-,TGTGCCAGCAGTGGCTGGGAGATCTACTCCTACAATGAGCAGTTCTTC,CASSGWEIYSYNEQFF
14,-,TRBJ2-1,TRBV5-1,few,TGCGCCAGCAGGGGGGGGGCTAGCGCTGTCGAGCAGTTCTTC,CASRGGASAVEQFF
17,TRBD2,TRBJ2-2,TRBV6-5,-,TGTGCCAGCAGTTACTCGATGGCGGGAGTCCACACCGGGGAGCTGTTTTTT,CASSYSMAGVHTGELFF
13,TRBD1,TRBJ2-1,TRBV7-2,-,TGTGCCAGCAGCTTCCGGACAGGACATGAGCAGTTCTTC,CASSFRTGHEQFF
16,-,TRBJ1-5,TRBV6-1,-,TGTGCCAGCACCCCCCCCGTCGGGCAGAAGAATCAGCCCCAGCATTTT,CASTPPVGQKNQPQHF
15,-,TRBJ2-6,TRBV7-9,few,TGTGCCAGCAGCTTAAAAGGGGTTGGGGCCAACGTCCTGACTTTC,CASSLKGVGANVLTF
19,TRBD2,TRBJ2-1,TRBV11-2,-,TGTGCCAGCAGCCCATTGACTAGCGGGAGGGGGGGGTACTACAATGAGCAGTTCTTC,CASSPLTSGRGGYYNEQFF
13,-,TRBJ2-3,TRBV20-1,-,TGCAGTGCTAGAGAAACCCGCACAGATACGCAGTATTTT,CSARETRTDTQYF
14,-,TRBJ1-1,TRBV5-1,many,TGCGCCAGCAGCTTGGACAGCTTGAACACTGAAGCTTTCTTT,CASSLDSLNTEAFF
20,TRBD2,TRBJ2-7,TRBV20-1,-,TGCAGTGCCCTTCCTGGCGAGGGCAGGGGAAGAGGACTAGCATCCTACGAGCAGTACTTC,CSALPGEGRGRGLASYEQYF
15,TRBD1,TRBJ2-1,TRBV7-6,few,TGTGCCAGCAGCTCGTGGACAGGGGGAGAGAATGAGCAGTTCTTC,CASSSWTGGENEQFF
15,TRBD1,TRBJ2-7,TRBV10-3,-,TGTGCCATCAGTGAGTCGACAGGGGGTGGCTACGAGCAGTACTTC,CAISESTGGGYEQYF
15,TRBD2,TRBJ2-1,TRBV6-2/TRBV6-3,-,TGTGCCAGCACTAAGGGACTAGCGGGAGATAATGAGCAGTTCTTC,CASTKGLAGDNEQFF
16,TRBD2,TRBJ2-1,TRBV10-1,-,TGCGCCAGCAGTGATACTAGCGGGCTATCCTACAATGAGCAGTTCTTC,CASSDTSGLSYNEQFF
14,-,TRBJ2-5,TRBV5-1,few,TGCGCCAGCAGCTCGACCGACTACCAAGAGACCCAGTACTTC,CASSSTDYQETQYF
15,-,TRBJ2-1,TRBV5-1,few,TGCGCCAGCAGCTTGGGGAGGGTTCAGTACAATGAGCAGTTCTTC,CASSLGRVQYNEQFF
12,-,TRBJ2-7,TRBV10-3,-,TGTGCCATCAGTGCTGAGCGCTACGAGCAGTACTTC,CAISAERYEQYF
19,TRBD1,TRBJ2-7,TRBV20-1,few,TGCAGTGCTCAAAGACAGGGGCTCGCTGTGGCGGAGAGCTCCTACGAGCAGTACTTC,CSAQRQGLAVAESSYEQYF
13,-,TRBJ2-3,TRBV12-5,-,TGTGCTAGTGGTTTGGTGGTCCAGGCCCCGCAGTATTTT,CASGLVVQAPQYF
14,TRBD2,TRBJ2-5,TRBV6-1,-,TGTGCCAGCAGCAGGGGACTAGCTTCGGAGACCCAGTACTTC,CASSRGLASETQYF
12,-,TRBJ1-2,TRBV6-6,many,TGTGCCAGCAGTAACGACAGACTGGGCTACACCTTC,CASSNDRLGYTF
12,-,TRBJ1-2,TRBV7-9,-,TGTGCCAGCAGCCTCATCTTAGGAGGCTACACCTTC,CASSLILGGYTF
12,-,TRBJ1-1,TRBV6-5,few,TGTGCCAGCAGTGGTCGGTCCACTGAAGCTTTCTTT,CASSGRSTEAFF
16,-,TRBJ2-3,TRBV28,-,TGTGCCAGCAGTTGGTGGGGGCGCAGGGGAGTAGATACGCAGTATTTT,CASSWWGRRGVDTQYF
15,TRBD1,TRBJ2-7,TRBV6-1,-,TGTGCCAGCAGTGAATGGTCGGCAGGGGGATACGAGCAGTACTTC,CASSEWSAGGYEQYF
13,-,TRBJ1-5,TRBV20-1,-,TGCAGTGCAGGTGGGGGCGGGGCCCAGCCCCAGCATTTT,CSAGGGGAQPQHF
17,TRBD2,TRBJ2-1,TRBV6-1,-,TGTGCCAGCACCCGACTAGCGCACAAGCCCTCCTACAATGAGCAGTTCTTC,CASTRLAHKPSYNEQFF
17,TRBD2,TRBJ2-1,TRBV18,-,TGTGCCAGCTCACCACGCGGACTAGCGGGGGGGCCGAAAGAGCAGTTCTTC,CASSPRGLAGGPKEQFF
16,TRBD2,TRBJ2-1,TRBV12-3/TRBV12-4,-,TGTGCCAGCAGTTTTCGCGGGGGAAGCTCCTACAATGAGCAGTTCTTC,CASSFRGGSSYNEQFF
13,-,TRBJ2-7,TRBV6-6,few,TGTGCCAGCAGTTACGGGGCAGGCTACGAGCAGTACTTC,CASSYGAGYEQYF
14,-,TRBJ2-5,TRBV2,-,TGTGCCAGCAGTGGAACGACGTACCAAGAGACCCAGTACTTC,CASSGTTYQETQYF
14,TRBD2,TRBJ2-3,TRBV5-1,few,TGCGCCAGCAGCTTCGGCCGGGGGGAGGATACGCAGTATTTT,CASSFGRGEDTQYF
14,TRBD2,TRBJ2-1,TRBV20-1,-,TGCAGTGCCGCACGAGGAGGCGGGGGTAATGAGCAGTTCTTC,CSAARGGGGNEQFF
17,TRBD2,TRBJ2-2,TRBV6-2/TRBV6-3,-,TGTGCCAGCAGTATTCGACTAGCGGGAGGAAACACCGGGGAGCTGTTTTTT,CASSIRLAGGNTGELFF